This TCR beta chain was identified during a study of metastatic and nonmetastatic thyroid tumors. Study-level background: For malignant and benign thyroid patients, tumor or nodule tissue and blood were the sources whose repertoires were compared.

Thyroid surgery was performed in patients who had received no treatment beforehand. Source study methods: The authors used CDR3 differences across clinicopathological groups to build a distant-metastasis classifier for papillary thyroid cancer. TCRdb re-called clones from the PCR reads using MiXCR. TCRdb, not the authors, supplied the V and J calls. The top ten clones hold roughly an eighth of a sample with 42,000 or so clones, approximately 17% of them seen once. Trimming left V 2 bases short and J 8 bases short, with 22 bases between. Germline CDR1 and CDR2: LNHNV and YYDKDF (reference sequence). The CDR3 contains 17 residues. This clone was observed a few times. A much larger clone lies one base from this, so it may be a read error.

This receptor was identified in a female donor with papillary thyroid cancer or a benign thyroid nodule (not recorded which). Some clones in this sample may be carry-over from other donors' samples. Sequencing used tumor tissue. This chain joins TRBV15 and TRBJ2-1; D possibly corresponds to TRBD1 (6 bases). The CDR3 DNA is TGTGCCACCAGCAGATCCCGTGGGGACACCCTTTACGATGAGCAGTTCTTC. Amino acid sequence: CATSRSRGDTLYDEQFF. Full variable domain (outside the CDR3, taken from reference TRBV15 and TRBJ2-1): DAMVIQNPRYQVTQFGKPVTLSCSQTLNHNVMYWYQQKSSQAPKLLFHYYDKDFNNEADTPDNFQSRRPNTSFCFLDIRSPGLGDTAMYLCATSRSRGDTLYDEQFFGPGTRLTVL.